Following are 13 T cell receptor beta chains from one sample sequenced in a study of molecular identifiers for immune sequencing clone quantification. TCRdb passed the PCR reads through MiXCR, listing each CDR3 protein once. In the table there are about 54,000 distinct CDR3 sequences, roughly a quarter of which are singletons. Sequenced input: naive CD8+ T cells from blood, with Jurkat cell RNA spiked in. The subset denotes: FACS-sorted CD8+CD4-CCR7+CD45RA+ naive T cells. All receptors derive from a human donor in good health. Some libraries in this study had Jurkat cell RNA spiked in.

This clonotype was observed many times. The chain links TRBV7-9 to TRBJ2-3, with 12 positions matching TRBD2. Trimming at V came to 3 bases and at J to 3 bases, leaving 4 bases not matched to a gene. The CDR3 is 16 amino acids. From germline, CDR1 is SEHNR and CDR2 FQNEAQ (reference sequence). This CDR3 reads CASSFTTSGGTDTQYF. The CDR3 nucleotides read TGTGCCAGCAGCTTCACGACTAGCGGGGGTACAGATACGCAGTATTTT.

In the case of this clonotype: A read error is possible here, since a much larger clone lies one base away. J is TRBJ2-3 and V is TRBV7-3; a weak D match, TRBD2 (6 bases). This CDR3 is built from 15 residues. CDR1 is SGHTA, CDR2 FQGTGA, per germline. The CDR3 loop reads CDSSSSGVYTDTQYF. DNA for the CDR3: TGTGACAGCAGCTCGTCGGGAGTCTACACAGATACGCAGTATTTT.

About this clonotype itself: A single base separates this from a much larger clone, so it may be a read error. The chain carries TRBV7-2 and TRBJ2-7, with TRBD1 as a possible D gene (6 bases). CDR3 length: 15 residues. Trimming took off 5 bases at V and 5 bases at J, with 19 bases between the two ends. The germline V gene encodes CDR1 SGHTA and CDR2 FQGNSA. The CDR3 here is CASSLQQGLLHEQYF. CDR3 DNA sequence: TGTGCCAGCAGCCTACAACAGGGTCTCCTCCACGAGCAGTACTTC.

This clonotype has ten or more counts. CDR3 sequence reads: CASSQQHGIGLTDTQYF. The CDR3 coding sequence is TGTGCCAGCAGTCAACAGCACGGGATTGGCCTCACAGATACGCAGTATTTT. The J gene is TRBJ2-3, the V gene TRBV27; D is possibly TRBD2 (5 bases). The CDR3 extends over 17 amino acids. The ends were cut back, 5 bases at V and 2 bases at J, with 20 bases in the middle. Germline V lookup: CDR1 MNHEY, CDR2 SMNVEV (reference sequence).

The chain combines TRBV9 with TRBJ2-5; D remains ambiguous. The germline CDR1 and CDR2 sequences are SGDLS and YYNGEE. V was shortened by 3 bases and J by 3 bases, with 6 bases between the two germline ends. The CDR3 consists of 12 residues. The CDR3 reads CASSGVEETQYF. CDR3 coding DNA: TGTGCCAGCAGCGGGGTTGAAGAGACCCAGTACTTC.

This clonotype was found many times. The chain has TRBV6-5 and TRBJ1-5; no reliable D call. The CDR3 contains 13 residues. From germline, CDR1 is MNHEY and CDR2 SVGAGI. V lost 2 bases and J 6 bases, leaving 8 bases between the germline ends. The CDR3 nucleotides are TGTGCCAGCAGTTACGGCTTGGGTCAGCCCCAGCATTTT. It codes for CASSYGLGQPQHF.

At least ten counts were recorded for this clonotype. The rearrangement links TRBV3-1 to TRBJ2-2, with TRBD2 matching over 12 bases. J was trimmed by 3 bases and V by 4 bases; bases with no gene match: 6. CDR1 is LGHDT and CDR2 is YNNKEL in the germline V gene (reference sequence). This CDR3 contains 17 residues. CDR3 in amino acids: CASSLTSGRGYTGELFF. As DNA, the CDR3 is TGTGCCAGCAGCCTGACTAGCGGGAGAGGGTACACCGGGGAGCTGTTTTTT.

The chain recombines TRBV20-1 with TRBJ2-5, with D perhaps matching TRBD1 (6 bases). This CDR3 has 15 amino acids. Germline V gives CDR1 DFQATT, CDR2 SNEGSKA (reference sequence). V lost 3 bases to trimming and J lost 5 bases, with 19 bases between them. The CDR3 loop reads CSARETGNLGETQYF. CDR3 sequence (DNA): TGCAGTGCTAGGGAGACAGGAAACCTAGGGGAGACCCAGTACTTC.

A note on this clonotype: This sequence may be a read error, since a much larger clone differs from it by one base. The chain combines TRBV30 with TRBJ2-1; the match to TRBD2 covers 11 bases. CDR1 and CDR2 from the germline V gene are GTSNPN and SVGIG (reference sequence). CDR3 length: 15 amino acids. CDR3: CAWRVAGGLYNAQFF. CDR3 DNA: TGTGCCTGGAGAGTAGCGGGGGGGCTTTACAATGCGCAGTTCTTC.

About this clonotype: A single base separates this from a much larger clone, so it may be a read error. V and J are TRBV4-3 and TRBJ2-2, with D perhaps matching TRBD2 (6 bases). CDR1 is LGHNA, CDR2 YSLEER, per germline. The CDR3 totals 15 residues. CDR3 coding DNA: TGCGCCAGCAGCCTAGGACTAAAACTAACGAGGGAGCTGTCTTTT. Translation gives CASSLGLKLTRELSF.

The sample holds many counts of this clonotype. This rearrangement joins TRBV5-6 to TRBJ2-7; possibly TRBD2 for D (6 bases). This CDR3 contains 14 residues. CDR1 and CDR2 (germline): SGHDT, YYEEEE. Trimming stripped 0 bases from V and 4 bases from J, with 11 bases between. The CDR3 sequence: CASSLGGAGYEQYF. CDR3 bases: TGTGCCAGCAGCTTGGGTGGGGCGGGATACGAGCAGTACTTC.

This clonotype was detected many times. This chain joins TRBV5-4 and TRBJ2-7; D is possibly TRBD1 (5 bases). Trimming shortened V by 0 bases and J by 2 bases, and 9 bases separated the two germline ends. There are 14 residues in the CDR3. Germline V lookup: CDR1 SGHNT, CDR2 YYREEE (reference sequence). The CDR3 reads CASSLDRSAYEQYF. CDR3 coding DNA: TGTGCCAGCAGCTTGGACAGGTCCGCCTACGAGCAGTACTTC. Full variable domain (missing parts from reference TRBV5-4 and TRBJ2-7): ETGVTQSPTHLIKTRGQQVTLRCSSQSGHNTVSWYQQALGQGPQFIFQYYREEENGRGNFPPRFSGLQFPNYSSELNVNALELDDSALYLCASSLDRSAYEQYFGPGTRLTVT.

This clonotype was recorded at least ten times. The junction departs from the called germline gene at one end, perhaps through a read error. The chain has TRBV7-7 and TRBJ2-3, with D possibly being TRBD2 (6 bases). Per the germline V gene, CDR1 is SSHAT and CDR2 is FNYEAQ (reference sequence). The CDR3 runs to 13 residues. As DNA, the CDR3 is TGTGCTAGCAGCTGGGACTTAAGAAATACGCAGTATTTT. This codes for CASSWDLRNTQYF.